This TCR beta chain is from a study of OX40 agonist ivuxolimab in advanced cancers. Study-level information: Earlier treatment with anti-PD-1, anti-PD-L1 or anti-CTLA-4 was permitted, and 35% to 40% had received some. Study-level points and caveats: CD4+ and CD8+ blood T cells expanded clonally by week 6 at 0.1 to 3.0 mg/kg. Also present in some nonresponders was a low level of normalized T-cell clonal expansion.

In regard to this clone: Antigen unknown.

The V gene's germline CDR1 is LGHNA and CDR2 YNFKEQ. With 1 base removed from V and 8 bases from J, the gap between germline ends came to 11 bases. The CDR3 is 14 amino acids. Profiling relied on immunoSEQ multiplex PCR, and the TCRdb table lists in-frame clones only, not all of them. The top ten clones hold 6.5% of a sample with approximately 82,000 clones, approximately 86% of them seen once. Excluded were patients having autoimmune disease history or systemic immunosuppression. The chain employs TRBV4-2 and TRBJ1-4; TRBD1 might be the D (5 bases). This clonotype was sampled from an adult with an advanced solid tumor such as melanoma, head and neck, liver or kidney cancer. The input for sequencing was CD4+ or CD8+ T cells sorted from blood, taken in a trial of the OX40 agonist ivuxolimab. DNA of the CDR3: TGTGCCAGCAGCCAAGTGTCAGGGTTAGAAAAACTGTTTTTT. Amino acids: CASSQVSGLEKLFF.